This T cell receptor (beta chain) was sequenced for a study of Graves' ophthalmopathy and Graves' hyperthyroidism. Study-wide findings and caveats: Between ophthalmopathy and stable hyperthyroidism, a 13-signature model drew a separation with roughly 85% sensitivity and around 80% specificity.

Germline V gene lookup returns CDR1 MNHNY and CDR2 SVGAGI (reference sequence). CDR3 length: 17 residues. Between the trimmed V and J ends, which lost 5 bases and 0 bases, there was a span of 17 bases. In this sample, this clonotype turned up a few times. Its target is unknown. Ophthalmopathy-affected donors exhibited moderate-to-severe activity, CAS ≥3, NOSPECS ≥4, and duration under 3 months. Amplification targeted the TCR beta CDR3 regions, with RNA transcripts as the source material. RT-PCR in the first round used HTBI primers; a second-round multiplex PCR followed. TCRdb independently ran MiXCR on the multiplex PCR reads; one entry per CDR3 protein. This table has more than 550,000 distinct CDR3 sequences, roughly two fifths appearing once.

This chain joins TRBV6-6 and TRBJ1-3; no definite D call. This clonotype originated in an adult man with Graves' ophthalmopathy. Sequences were obtained from peripheral blood. The CDR3 loop is CASSEAGRISSGNTIYF. CDR3 bases: TGTGCCAGCAGTGAAGCCGGCAGGATTAGCTCTGGAAACACCATATATTTT.